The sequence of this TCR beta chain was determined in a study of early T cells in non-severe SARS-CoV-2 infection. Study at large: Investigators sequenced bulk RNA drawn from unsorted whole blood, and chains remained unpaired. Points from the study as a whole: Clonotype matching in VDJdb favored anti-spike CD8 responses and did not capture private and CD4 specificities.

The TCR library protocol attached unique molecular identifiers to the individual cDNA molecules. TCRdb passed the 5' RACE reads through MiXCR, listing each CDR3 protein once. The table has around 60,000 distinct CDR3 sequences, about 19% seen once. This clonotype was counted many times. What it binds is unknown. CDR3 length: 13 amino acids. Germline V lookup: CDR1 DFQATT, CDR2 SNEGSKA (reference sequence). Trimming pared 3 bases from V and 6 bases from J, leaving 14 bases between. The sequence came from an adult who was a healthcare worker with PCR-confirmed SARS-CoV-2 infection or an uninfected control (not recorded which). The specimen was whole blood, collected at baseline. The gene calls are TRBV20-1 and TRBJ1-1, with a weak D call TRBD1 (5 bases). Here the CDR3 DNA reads TGCAGTGCTAGTGGGGGACCGGAGTCTGAAGCTTTCTTT. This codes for CSASGGPESEAFF.